The next 29 T cell receptor beta chains were all read from a single sample in a study of cytomegalovirus exposure and HLA in healthy donors. Vbeta (60) and Jbeta (13) primers were used in the PCR. Method: immunoSEQ multiplex PCR; TCRdb's copy keeps in-frame clones and lacks some. The repertoire holds some 120,000 clones, with roughly 74% as singletons. Sequenced input: PBMCs. The receptor source for this set is a woman in her forties or fifties in good health and CMV-seropositive.

The chain uses TRBV15 and TRBJ1-2; perhaps TRBD1 as D (6 bases). Trimming stripped 0 bases from V and 8 bases from J, with 16 bases between. Germline V CDR1 and CDR2: LNHNV, YYDKDF (reference sequence). There are 15 residues in the CDR3. CDR3: CATSREWGGAGGYTF. In DNA form, the CDR3 reads TGTGCCACCAGCAGAGAATGGGGGGGCGCGGGGGGCTACACCTTC.

This clone was counted a few times. V is TRBV14 and J is TRBJ2-1; TRBD2 aligns across 9 bases. V gave up 5 bases and J gave up 9 bases; unmatched junction bases: 8. The CDR3 contains 14 residues. Per the germline V gene, CDR1 is SGHDN and CDR2 is FVKESK. The CDR3 is CASSSRLAGSEQFF. CDR3 DNA: TGTGCCAGCAGCTCACGGCTAGCGGGGAGTGAGCAGTTCTTC.

The chain combines TRBV19 with TRBJ1-6; TRBD1 is a possible D gene (5 bases). The germline gives CDR1 LNHDA, CDR2 SQIVND (reference sequence). V was pared by 4 bases and J by 7 bases, with 8 bases between. The CDR3 is 13 residues long. DNA of the CDR3: TGTGCCAGTAGTACCGCAGGGAATTCACCCCTCCACTTT. Translated: CASSTAGNSPLHF.

The V gene is TRBV6-1, the J gene TRBJ1-2, with 10 bases aligning to TRBD1. V was pared by 6 bases and J by 4 bases, with 8 bases of the junction left unmatched. Germline loops: CDR1 MNHNS, CDR2 SASEGT. CDR3 size: 15 residues. In DNA form, the CDR3 reads TGTGCCAGCAGCCCCGACAGGGGGCAGGGCTATGGCTACACCTTC. This translates into CASSPDRGQGYGYTF.

The chain has TRBV12-5 and TRBJ2-5; a possible D gene is TRBD2 (5 bases). The CDR3 runs to 15 residues. Looked up from germline, CDR1 is LGHNT and CDR2 is FRNRAP. V was cut by 5 bases and J by 4 bases, with 17 bases left in between. This CDR3 reads CASGPGSTPRETQYF. The CDR3 DNA is TGTGCTAGTGGTCCGGGATCGACCCCAAGAGAGACCCAGTACTTC.

This clone appeared a few times. The chain couples TRBV2 to TRBJ1-3; D uncertain. This CDR3 comprises 13 residues. V lost 6 bases to trimming and J lost 4 bases, with 10 bases between them. The V gene's germline CDR1 is SNHLY and CDR2 FYNNEI. DNA of the CDR3: TGTGCCAGCAGAGAGGACTGGGGAAACACCATATATTTT. It encodes CASREDWGNTIYF.

V and J are TRBV5-1 and TRBJ1-1; D remains ambiguous. Trimming pared 7 bases from V and 0 bases from J, leaving 13 bases between. This CDR3 is 14 amino acids long. Germline loops: CDR1 SGHRS, CDR2 YFSETQ. CDR3 sequence reads: CASRLAILNTEAFF. CDR3 in DNA: TGCGCCAGCCGATTAGCCATATTGAACACTGAAGCTTTCTTT.

V usage is TRBV9 and J usage is TRBJ1-6; D unclear. Germline V gives CDR1 SGDLS, CDR2 YYNGEE. V dropped 3 bases and J dropped 15 bases, with 13 bases sitting between them. This CDR3 contains 12 residues. CDR3 sequence: CASSADTEHLHF. CDR3 nucleotides: TGTGCCAGCAGCGCGGATACAGAACACCTCCACTTT.

The chain joins TRBV7-9 to TRBJ2-5; D possibly corresponds to TRBD1 (5 bases). The CDR3 runs to 16 residues. V gave up 0 bases and J gave up 4 bases, with 15 bases separating them. The germline gives CDR1 SEHNR, CDR2 FQNEAQ (reference sequence). CDR3 loop: CASSLATTGRSETQYF. The CDR3 DNA reads as TGTGCCAGCAGCTTAGCAACCACAGGTCGGTCAGAGACCCAGTACTTC.

This clone was detected once. J is TRBJ2-7 and V is TRBV19; D possibly corresponds to TRBD1 (6 bases). CDR3 length equals 13 residues. The V gene lost 5 bases and the J gene lost 3 bases, with 11 bases spanning the gap. Looked up from germline, CDR1 is LNHDA and CDR2 is SQIVND (reference sequence). The CDR3 spells CASSGQGFYEQYF. CDR3 nucleotide sequence: TGTGCCAGTAGTGGCCAGGGGTTCTACGAGCAGTACTTC.

The chain uses TRBV4-2 and TRBJ2-7; 7 positions match TRBD1. The junction had 7 bases not matched to a gene; V was cut back by 0 bases and J by 2 bases. Germline lookup yields CDR1 LGHNA and CDR2 YNFKEQ. The CDR3 contains 16 residues. CDR3 residues: CASSQDGPGQAYEQYF. Here the CDR3 DNA reads TGTGCCAGCAGCCAAGATGGACCTGGACAGGCCTACGAGCAGTACTTC.

The chain combines TRBV7-2 with TRBJ2-7; D possibly corresponds to TRBD1 (5 bases). V gave up 5 bases and J gave up 1 base, with 9 bases separating them. CDR1 is SGHTA, CDR2 FQGNSA, per germline. The CDR3 loop spans 13 amino acids. CDR3 sequence reads: CASSTSGSYEQYF. CDR3 nucleotides: TGTGCCAGCAGCACCTCAGGGTCCTACGAGCAGTACTTC.

The chain carries TRBV7-2 and TRBJ1-6, with TRBD1 matching 8 bases. Trimming removed 5 bases from V and 9 bases from J; junction bases left unmatched: 9. The germline CDR1 and CDR2 sequences are SGHTA and FQGNSA. This CDR3 has 15 residues. The CDR3 nucleotides read TGTGCCAGCAGCCCCTTCGGGACAGGTCCTTCACCCCTCCACTTT. Translation gives CASSPFGTGPSPLHF.

V usage is TRBV7-2 and J usage is TRBJ1-6; weak D call: TRBD1 (5 bases). The CDR3 sequence is 16 residues long. The V end was cut by 5 bases, the J end by 0 bases, with 11 bases between. The V gene's germline CDR1 is SGHTA and CDR2 FQGNSA. The CDR3 reads CASSRKGPSYNSPLHF. Written as DNA, the CDR3 is TGTGCCAGCAGCAGAAAGGGGCCCTCCTATAATTCACCCCTCCACTTT.

CDR3 amino acids: CASSEAGETQYF. The CDR3 DNA reads TGTGCCAGCAGTGAAGCCGGAGAGACCCAGTACTTC. V gene TRBV6-1 combines with J gene TRBJ2-5; D is unresolved. Trimming took 0 bases from V and 4 from J, leaving 3 bases between them. Germline values: CDR1 MNHNS, CDR2 SASEGT. The CDR3 sequence is 12 residues long.

This clone has just a few counts. The genes are TRBV4-1 and TRBJ1-2, with 7 bases fitting TRBD1. J gave up 10 bases and V 2 bases, and 22 bases lay outside the gene matches. The CDR3 loop spans 18 amino acids. The germline V gene encodes CDR1 MGHRA and CDR2 YSYEKL. This CDR3 is CASSQLTGPLVNPRHYTF. As DNA, the CDR3 is TGCGCCAGCAGCCAACTGACAGGGCCTTTAGTGAACCCGAGGCACTACACCTTC.

This rearrangement joins TRBV5-4 to TRBJ1-5; no reliable D call. The CDR3 has 11 residues. The V gene's germline CDR1 is SGHNT and CDR2 YYREEE (reference sequence). The ends were cut back, 9 bases at V and 1 base at J, with 5 bases in the middle. CDR3 DNA sequence: TGTGCCACCGAGAGCAATCAGCCCCAGCATTTT. Its protein product is CATESNQPQHF.

The chain joins TRBV19 to TRBJ2-7; 7 bases map to TRBD2. J lost 8 bases, V lost 4 bases, and 5 bases had no gene match. The CDR3 has 12 amino acids. Germline assignment: CDR1 LNHDA and CDR2 SQIVND (reference sequence). The CDR3 nucleotides are TGTGCCAGTAGTACTCCCGGGAGGAAGCAGTACTTC. Its protein is CASSTPGRKQYF.

This clone was observed a single time. The genes are TRBV7-2 and TRBJ2-3; D remains unclear. There are 12 residues in the CDR3. Trimming pared 1 base from V and 11 bases from J, leaving 10 bases between. Germline CDR1 reads SGHTA; CDR2 reads FQGNSA. The CDR3 region has the DNA TGTGCCAGCAGCTTAGATTCGAGTAAGCAGTATTTT. Amino acid sequence: CASSLDSSKQYF.

The rearrangement links TRBV7-9 to TRBJ2-7; 11 positions agree with TRBD2. Germline lookup yields CDR1 SEHNR and CDR2 FQNEAQ (reference sequence). The V gene end was trimmed by 1 base and the J gene end by 0 bases; junction bases not matched to a gene: 2. This CDR3 has 16 residues. The CDR3 DNA follows: TGTGCCAGCAGCTTAGTACTAGCGGGGGACTCCTACGAGCAGTACTTC. This sequence encodes CASSLVLAGDSYEQYF.

V and J are TRBV5-8 and TRBJ2-7; 7 nucleotides align to TRBD1. CDR3 length equals 16 residues. Germline CDR1 SGHTS, CDR2 YDEGEE. Unmatched junction bases numbered 10, after V lost 4 bases and J lost 0 bases. CDR3 protein: CASSAFRQGSSYEQYF. In DNA form, the CDR3 reads TGTGCCAGCAGCGCCTTTCGACAGGGAAGCTCCTACGAGCAGTACTTC.

The J gene is TRBJ1-2, the V gene TRBV5-4, with 11 bases identical to TRBD1. With 4 bases clipped from V and 8 bases from J, the junction kept 7 bases outside the gene matches. This CDR3 is built from 14 residues. Germline V CDR1 and CDR2: SGHNT, YYREEE (reference sequence). This CDR3 reads CASSRPGQGGGYTF. CDR3 DNA sequence: TGTGCCAGCAGCAGACCGGGACAGGGGGGAGGCTACACCTTC.

The chain joins TRBV5-1 to TRBJ2-7; unclear D gene. This CDR3 is 12 amino acids long. Between the trimmed V and J ends, which lost 3 bases and 2 bases, there was a span of 6 bases. Germline V lookup: CDR1 SGHRS, CDR2 YFSETQ. The CDR3 reads CASSSTTYEQYF. DNA for the CDR3: TGCGCCAGCAGCTCCACTACCTACGAGCAGTACTTC.

This chain links TRBV27 with TRBJ2-2; 7 nucleotides agree with TRBD2. Germline trimming cut 8 bases from V and 3 bases from J; bases unmatched to any gene: 3. Germline V gene lookup returns CDR1 MNHEY and CDR2 SMNVEV (reference sequence). The CDR3 is made up of 13 amino acids. Written as DNA, the CDR3 is TGTGCCAGCCGGGGGGTGTACACCGGGGAGCTGTTTTTT. It yields the protein CASRGVYTGELFF.

This clone was seen a few times. This sequence joins TRBV19 and TRBJ2-7, with 9 bases aligning to TRBD1. Germline V gives CDR1 LNHDA, CDR2 SQIVND (reference sequence). This CDR3 comprises 16 residues. J was trimmed by 2 bases and V by 1 base; bases with no gene match: 6. CDR3 loop: CASSIGPGQGPYEQYF. The CDR3 nucleotides are TGTGCCAGTAGTATAGGGCCGGGACAGGGACCCTACGAGCAGTACTTC.

This chain uses TRBV2 with TRBJ2-5, with 12 bases that match TRBD2. The trim removed 4 bases at V and 1 base at J, leaving 7 bases unmatched. CDR3 length: 17 amino acids. The germline V gene has CDR1 SNHLY and CDR2 FYNNEI. CDR3 nucleotides: TGTGCCAGCAGTGGGGCTAGCGGGGGGGTAGCCCAAGAGACCCAGTACTTC. It is translated as CASSGASGGVAQETQYF. Using reference TRBV2 and TRBJ2-5 for the parts outside the CDR3, the full variable domain is EPEVTQTPSHQVTQMGQEVILRCVPISNHLYFYWYRQILGQKVEFLVSFYNNEISEKSEIFDDQFSVERPDGSNFTLKIRSTKLEDSAMYFCASSGASGGVAQETQYFGPGTRLLVL.

V and J are TRBV11-2 and TRBJ2-7; a possible D gene is TRBD2 (5 bases). This CDR3 is built from 14 residues. V was trimmed by 5 bases and J by 0 bases, leaving 11 bases between them. Germline V gene sequence: CDR1 SGHAT, CDR2 FQNNGV. The CDR3 protein is CASSPDWSSYEQYF. CDR3 coding DNA: TGTGCCAGCAGCCCGGACTGGAGCTCCTACGAGCAGTACTTC.

The J gene is TRBJ1-3, the V gene TRBV19; TRBD1 agrees at 9 bases. J was trimmed by 4 bases and V by 7 bases; bases with no gene match: 2. Looked up from germline, CDR1 is LNHDA and CDR2 is SQIVND (reference sequence). This CDR3 has 13 amino acids. CDR3 sequence (DNA): TGTGCCAGTACGACAGGGGGGGGAAACACCATATATTTT. Encoded protein: CASTTGGGNTIYF.

The chain joins TRBV6-1 to TRBJ2-6; D might be TRBD1 (5 bases). Germline V CDR1 and CDR2: MNHNS, SASEGT. This CDR3 spans 15 amino acids. V was clipped by 4 bases and J by 2 bases, with 9 bases between them. The CDR3 region is CASSVTAAGANVLTF. CDR3 bases: TGTGCCAGCAGTGTGACAGCAGCTGGGGCCAACGTCCTGACTTTC.